This T cell receptor (beta chain) was identified in a study of identical twins. TCRdb re-analysed the 5' RACE reads in MiXCR, keeping a single row per CDR3 protein. The sample lists about 690,000 distinct CDR3 sequences, 21% occurring once. This clonotype was found a few times. This CDR3 spans 13 amino acids. The V segment lost 5 bases and the J segment 4 bases; nucleotides outside the gene matches: 4. Germline values: CDR1 SGHAT, CDR2 FQDESV (reference sequence). These sequences were also reported in another study, on T cells expressing NK-cell markers.

The sample taken for sequencing was PBMCs. The V call is TRBV11-1, the J call TRBJ2-5; 7 bases line up with TRBD2. The origin of this receptor is a woman aged 18-29 years in good health. The CDR3 nucleotides read TGTGCCAGCAGCCCGCGGGGGATAGAGACCCAGTACTTC. Its translation is CASSPRGIETQYF. Full variable domain (outside the CDR3, taken from reference TRBV11-1 and TRBJ2-5): EAEVAQSPRYKITEKSQAVAFWCDPISGHATLYWYRQILGQGPELLVQFQDESVVDDSQLPKDRFSAERLKGVDSTLKIQPAELGDSAMYLCASSPRGIETQYFGPGTRLLVL.